This is a list of T cell receptor beta chains from one sample in a study of cytomegalovirus exposure and HLA in healthy donors. TCRdb's table, derived via immunoSEQ multiplex PCR, lists solely in-frame clones and lacks some. The sample is made up of about 120,000 clones, and the top ten hold around 3.9% of it. The material sequenced was PBMCs. The receptors come from a man aged 18 to 29 in good health and CMV-seronegative. The CDR3 runs from the conserved cysteine through the conserved F or W. D genes are given only for firm matches.

TRBJ2-1 TRBV27 TRBD1 CASSQPGQGKGNEQFF TGTGCCAGCAGTCAACCCGGACAGGGGAAAGGTAATGAGCAGTTCTTC
TRBJ2-5 TRBV7-3 - CASSLAGRGETQYF TGTGCCAGCAGCTTAGCAGGGCGAGGAGAGACCCAGTACTTC
TRBJ2-1 TRBV5-1 - CASSFGNEQFF TGCGCCAGCAGCTTCGGCAATGAGCAGTTCTTC
TRBJ2-1 TRBV7-8 TRBD2 CASTGREGLGEQFF TGTGCCAGCACCGGGCGGGAGGGCCTCGGTGAGCAGTTCTTC
TRBJ2-7 TRBV25-1 - CASSSYSYEQYF TGTGCCAGCAGCAGCTACAGCTACGAGCAGTACTTC
TRBJ1-5 TRBV7-9 - CASSLAEASNQPQHF TGTGCCAGCAGCTTGGCGGAAGCGAGCAATCAGCCCCAGCATTTT
TRBJ1-2 TRBV6-6 TRBD1 CAEGQHNYGYTF TGTGCCGAGGGACAGCATAACTATGGCTACACCTTC
TRBJ2-1 TRBV21-1 - CASSTRLAGDNYNEQFF TGTGCCAGCAGCACCCGACTAGCGGGAGATAATTACAATGAGCAGTTCTTC
TRBJ1-6 TRBV5-1 - CASSLAGGNNSPLHF TGCGCCAGCAGCTTGGCCGGCGGTAATAATTCACCCCTCCACTTT
TRBJ1-3 TRBV6-1 TRBD1 CASSERGPFGSGNTIYF TGTGCCAGCAGTGAAAGGGGGCCATTTGGATCTGGAAACACCATATATTTT
TRBJ2-1 TRBV27 TRBD1 CASRRTGNNEQFF TGTGCCAGCAGAAGGACAGGAAACAATGAGCAGTTCTTC
TRBJ2-7 TRBV4-1 TRBD1 CASSQDRGTGGEQYF TGCGCCAGCAGCCAAGATCGTGGCACAGGGGGCGAGCAGTACTTC
TRBJ2-3 TRBV7-2 - CASSLQLDKYF TGTGCCAGCAGCTTACAACTAGATAAGTATTTT
TRBJ1-2 TRBV15 - CATSTDDRSYGYTF TGTGCCACCAGCACCGACGACAGGTCCTATGGCTACACCTTC
TRBJ1-4 TRBV2 TRBD1 CASSERTGRKELFF TGTGCTAGCAGTGAAAGGACAGGAAGAAAAGAACTGTTTTTT
TRBJ1-5 TRBV4-1 - CASSQRGGARGNQPQHF TGCGCCAGCAGCCAAAGGGGAGGGGCGAGGGGGAATCAGCCCCAGCATTTT
TRBJ2-1 TRBV9 - CALRGEQFF TGTGCCCTGCGTGGTGAGCAGTTCTTC
TRBJ1-4 TRBV5-5 TRBD1 CASSLGGGTNEKLFF TGTGCCAGCAGCTTGGGAGGGGGCACTAATGAAAAACTGTTTTTT